The rows below give T cell receptor beta chains drawn from one sample of a study of blood T cell repertoires in COVID-19. This table comes from immunoSEQ multiplex PCR, and its TCRdb copy is limited to in-frame clones, with some not included. The top ten hold around 0.9% of the sample, which has hundreds of thousands of clones, 88% seen once. Sequencing was performed on PBMCs or T cells enriched from blood (not recorded which). Receptors were obtained from a woman aged 25-40 years who had recovered from COVID-19. Each CDR3 is given without its conserved first and last residue. The order of the fields is V gene, J gene, CDR3 protein.

TRBV24-1	TRBJ2-3	ATGEPRGQWYTQY
TRBV5-4	TRBJ1-2	ASSLEAGNYGYT
TRBV24-1	TRBJ1-1	ADKRSEAF
TRBV19	TRBJ2-1	ASSPRLSASGSYNEQF
TRBV5-6	TRBJ2-3	ASSEGLSSTDTQY
TRBV5-6	TRBJ1-2	ASSQKRNYGYT
TRBV30	TRBJ1-6	AFRKQGASYNSPLH
TRBV11-2	TRBJ1-6	ASSLTPGGNSPLH
TRBV6-5	TRBJ1-3	ASTGQGVPGNTIY
TRBV6-6	TRBJ2-4	ASSHPGTGVHSVDIQY
TRBV5-6	TRBJ1-2	ASSPTGAYGYT
TRBV24-1	TRBJ2-1	ATRPGLAGNEQF
TRBV5-1	TRBJ2-2	ASSSQGPGELF
TRBV11-2	TRBJ1-3	ASRLGGSGNTIY
TRBV7-2	TRBJ1-6	ASSLVQGRSPLH
TRBV29-1	TRBJ1-1	SASRDRSTLVAF
TRBV9	TRBJ2-2	ASSVELLSGSGKRVGELF